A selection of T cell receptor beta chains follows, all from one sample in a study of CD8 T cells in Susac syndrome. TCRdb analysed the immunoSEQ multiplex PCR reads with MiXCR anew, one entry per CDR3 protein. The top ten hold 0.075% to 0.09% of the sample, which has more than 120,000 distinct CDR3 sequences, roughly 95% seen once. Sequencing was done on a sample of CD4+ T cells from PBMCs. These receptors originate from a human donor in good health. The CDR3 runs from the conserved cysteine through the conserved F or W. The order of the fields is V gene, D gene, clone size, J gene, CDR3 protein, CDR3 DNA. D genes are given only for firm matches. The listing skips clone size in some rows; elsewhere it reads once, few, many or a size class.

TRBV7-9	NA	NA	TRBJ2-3	CASSFGAGSTDTQYF	TGTGCCAGCAGCTTTGGGGCAGGAAGCACAGATACGCAGTATTTT
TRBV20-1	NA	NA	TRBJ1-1	CSPKITGLNTEAFF	TGCAGTCCCAAAATTACAGGTTTGAACACTGAAGCTTTCTTT
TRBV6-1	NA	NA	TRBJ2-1	CASSGSMTPNEQFF	TGTGCCAGCAGTGGGTCGATGACTCCCAATGAGCAGTTCTTC
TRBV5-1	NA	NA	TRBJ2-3	CASSISYTDTQYF	TGCGCCAGCAGCATTTCCTACACAGATACGCAGTATTTT
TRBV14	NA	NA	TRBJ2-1	CASSSAAGQVNEQFF	TGTGCCAGCAGCAGCGCAGCGGGCCAAGTGAATGAGCAGTTCTTC
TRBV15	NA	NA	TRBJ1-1	CATSSGRGNTEAFF	TGTGCCACCAGCAGCGGGCGCGGGAACACTGAAGCTTTCTTT
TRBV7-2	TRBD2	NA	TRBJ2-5	CASSLSGLAGTETQYF	TGTGCCAGCAGCTTGTCGGGACTAGCGGGCACGGAGACCCAGTACTTC
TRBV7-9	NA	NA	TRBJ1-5	CASSPQSREPQHF	TGTGCCAGCAGCCCCCAATCTAGGGAACCCCAGCATTTT
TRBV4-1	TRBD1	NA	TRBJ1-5	CASSQDGTGNQPQHF	TGCGCCAGCAGCCAAGACGGGACAGGGAATCAGCCCCAGCATTTT
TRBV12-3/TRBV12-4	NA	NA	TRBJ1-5	CASTLQGSHQPQHF	TGTGCCAGCACCCTGCAGGGATCCCATCAGCCCCAGCATTTT
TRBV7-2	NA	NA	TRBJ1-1	CASSLIQGSTEAFF	TGTGCCAGCAGCTTAATCCAGGGATCCACTGAAGCTTTCTTT
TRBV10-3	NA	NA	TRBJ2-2	CAISESSGRGTGELFF	TGTGCCATCAGTGAGTCCTCAGGGAGAGGGACCGGGGAGCTGTTTTTT
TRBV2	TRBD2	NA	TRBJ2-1	CASREGLAGPGRNEQFF	TGTGCCAGCAGGGAGGGACTAGCGGGACCGGGGAGGAATGAGCAGTTCTTC
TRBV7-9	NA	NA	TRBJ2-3	CASSFTLSTDTQYF	TGTGCCAGCAGCTTCACCCTTTCCACAGATACGCAGTATTTT
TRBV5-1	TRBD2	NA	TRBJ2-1	CASSSLAGGGNEQFF	TGCGCCAGCAGCTCCTTAGCGGGAGGGGGAAATGAGCAGTTCTTC
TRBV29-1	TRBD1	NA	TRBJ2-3	CSVRRKQGTTQYF	TGCAGCGTTCGACGTAAACAGGGGACGACGCAGTATTTT
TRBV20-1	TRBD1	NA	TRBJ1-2	CSARGDRGLGGYTF	TGCAGTGCTAGAGGAGACAGGGGGCTTGGTGGCTACACCTTC
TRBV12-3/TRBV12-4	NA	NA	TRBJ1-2	CASSPRNTPGRNYGYTF	TGTGCCAGCAGTCCTAGAAACACCCCGGGACGGAACTATGGCTACACCTTC
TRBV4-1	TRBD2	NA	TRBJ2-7	CASSYPGGGIYEQYF	TGCGCCAGCAGCTATCCTGGGGGAGGGATCTACGAGCAGTACTTC
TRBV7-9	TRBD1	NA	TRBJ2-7	CASTFTGDSYEQYF	TGTGCCAGCACTTTCACAGGGGACTCCTACGAGCAGTACTTC
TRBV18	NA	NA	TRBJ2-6	CASSPPTAGALSGANVLTF	TGTGCCAGCTCACCACCGACGGCAGGGGCCCTTTCTGGGGCCAACGTCCTGACTTTC
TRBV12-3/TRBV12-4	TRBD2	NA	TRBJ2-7	CASSPTPLAGVSYEQYF	TGTGCCAGCAGTCCGACCCCCCTAGCGGGAGTGTCCTACGAGCAGTACTTC
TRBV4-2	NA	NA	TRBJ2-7	CASSQGGASYEQYF	TGTGCCAGCAGCCAAGGTGGCGCCTCCTACGAGCAGTACTTC
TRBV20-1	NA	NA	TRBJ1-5	CSASTGNGQPQHF	TGCAGTGCTAGCACAGGGAATGGGCAGCCCCAGCATTTT
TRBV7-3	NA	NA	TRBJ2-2	CASSLTGLPAGELFF	TGTGCCAGCAGCTTAACAGGGCTCCCAGCCGGGGAGCTGTTTTTT
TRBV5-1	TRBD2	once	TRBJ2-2	CASSVTSGGNTGELFF	TGCGCCAGCAGCGTGACTAGCGGGGGCAACACCGGGGAGCTGTTTTTT
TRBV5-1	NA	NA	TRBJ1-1	CASSFFGSTEAFF	TGCGCCAGCAGCTTTTTTGGTAGCACTGAAGCTTTCTTT